The rows below give T cell receptor beta chains drawn from one sample of a study of cytomegalovirus exposure and HLA in healthy donors. Profiling relied on immunoSEQ multiplex PCR, and the TCRdb table lists in-frame clones only, not all of them. The data contain under 150,000 clones, 60% to 80% of them singletons. The sample taken for sequencing was PBMCs. These receptors were collected from a woman between 40 and 55 years old in good health and CMV-seropositive. Each CDR3 is given with its conserved first and last residue. Each record gives: D gene, CDR3 length, V gene, J gene, clone size, CDR3 DNA, CDR3 protein. D genes are given only for firm matches. Clone size is stated in some rows and not others, as once, few, many or a class when expanded.

TRBD1,15,TRBV10-3,TRBJ1-2,.,TGTGCCATCAGTGTGTTAGGGGGCGCCAACTATGGCTACACCTTC,CAISVLGGANYGYTF
.,11,TRBV10-2,TRBJ2-1,.,TGCGCCAGCAGTCAAGGAGATGAGCAGTTCTTC,CASSQGDEQFF
.,13,TRBV7-7,TRBJ2-3,.,TGTGCCAGCAGCGAAGGACAGACAGATACGCAGTATTTT,CASSEGQTDTQYF
TRBD1,15,TRBV2,TRBJ1-4,.,TGTGCCAGCAGTGAAGGGACAGGGGGAAATGAAAAACTGTTTTTT,CASSEGTGGNEKLFF
TRBD1,14,TRBV28,TRBJ1-6,.,TGTGCCAGCAGTTCAGGACAGGGGAATTCACCCCTCCACTTT,CASSSGQGNSPLHF
TRBD1,15,TRBV18,TRBJ2-6,.,TGTGCCAGCTCATCACAGGGGCCTGGGGCCAACGTCCTGACTTTC,CASSSQGPGANVLTF
TRBD1,13,TRBV2,TRBJ2-1,.,TGTGCCAGCAGTGAGGGAACAGGGGATGAGCAGTTCTTC,CASSEGTGDEQFF
.,13,TRBV7-3,TRBJ1-5,.,TGTGCCAGCAGCGAGGGGGTACGGCAGCCCCAGCATTTT,CASSEGVRQPQHF
.,14,TRBV6-5,TRBJ1-1,.,TGTGCCAGCAGACTACAGGGCCCCAACACTGAAGCTTTCTTT,CASRLQGPNTEAFF
.,13,TRBV6-5,TRBJ1-1,few,TGTGCCAGCAGTTGGCAGGGGAGTGCTGAAGCTTTCTTT,CASSWQGSAEAFF
.,16,TRBV4-1,TRBJ2-1,few,TGCGCCAGCAGCCAAGTAAGAGGGGGACCGGGGAATGAGCAGTTCTTC,CASSQVRGGPGNEQFF
.,15,TRBV27,TRBJ1-5,.,TGTGCCAGCAGTTTAGAAGGTCGAGGGGGTCAGCCCCAGCATTTT,CASSLEGRGGQPQHF
.,14,TRBV25-1,TRBJ1-1,.,TGTGCCAGCAGTGAATACGAGGGGAACACTGAAGCTTTCTTT,CASSEYEGNTEAFF
.,15,TRBV4-1,TRBJ2-7,.,TGCGCCAGCAGCCATGATGACAGTGCCTCCTACGAGCAGTACTTC,CASSHDDSASYEQYF
.,13,TRBV5-4,TRBJ2-5,.,TGTGCCAGCAGCTTGGGGGGCTTGGAGACCCAGTACTTC,CASSLGGLETQYF
TRBD2,17,TRBV5-1,TRBJ2-5,.,TGCGCCAGCAGCTACCGGGGACTAGCGGGAGGTAGAGAGACCCAGTACTTC,CASSYRGLAGGRETQYF
TRBD1,15,TRBV27,TRBJ1-5,.,TGTGCCAGCAGCCTGGGACAGGGTGGAAATCAGCCCCAGCATTTT,CASSLGQGGNQPQHF
.,15,TRBV9,TRBJ2-7,.,TGTGCCAGCAGCGTGGGAGCGGCGTCATCCTACGAGCAGTACTTC,CASSVGAASSYEQYF
.,13,TRBV2,TRBJ1-1,.,TGTGCCAGCAGGGAACGGGTGAACACTGAAGCTTTCTTT,CASRERVNTEAFF